The 3 T cell receptor beta chains reported below all come from one sample, sequenced in a study of T cells in women clearing cervical HPV infection. Method: immunoSEQ multiplex PCR; TCRdb's copy keeps in-frame clones and lacks some. Across approximately 15,000 clones, the top ten clones capture less than 25% of the sample. Sequenced: blood buffy coat. Receptors originate from a woman between 18 and 75 years old with a cervical HPV16 infection that either progressed to CIN3+ or cleared (not recorded which).

With respect to this clone: At one end, the junction sequence differs from germline, possibly due to a read error. Coverage ceases 3 residues before the CDR3 finishes, and the germline J gene fills in the end. The V gene is TRBV7-7, the J gene TRBJ2-5; 7 nucleotides match TRBD1. In germline, CDR1 is SSHAT, CDR2 FNYEAQ (reference sequence). The CDR3 contains 16 residues. The CDR3 DNA, read in part, is TGTGCTAGCAGCTCAGAACCCACAGGGGCGGGCGAGACC. Its protein is CASSSEPTGAGET. The entire CDR3 reads CASSSEPTGAGETQYF.

As concerns this clone: The CDR3 extends 3 residues past the end of the read, so its final part is completed from the germline J gene. This chain joins TRBV6-1 and TRBJ2-7, with no clear D. The germline V gene has CDR1 MNHNS and CDR2 SASEGT. CDR3 length: 14 amino acids. The V end was cut by 3 bases, the J end by 3 bases, with 12 bases between. The CDR3 sequence: CASSDPWARYEQYF. The sequenced CDR3 bases are TGTGCCAGCAGTGACCCCTGGGCCCGCTACGAG.

Of note for this clone: Read sequence stops 3 residues before the CDR3 end, and the germline J gene provides the missing end. The V gene is TRBV5-1, the J gene TRBJ2-3, with TRBD2 as a possible D gene (6 bases). Germline V lookup: CDR1 SGHRS, CDR2 YFSETQ. Trimming removed 5 bases from V and 0 bases from J, with 10 bases in between. CDR3 length: 14 amino acids. The CDR3 region is CASRPGTSTDTQYF. The DNA read from the CDR3 is TGCGCCAGCAGACCCGGGACTAGCACAGATACG.